Following are 28 T cell receptor beta chains from one sample sequenced in a study of monozygotic twins with inflammatory bowel disease. TCRdb reprocessed the 5' RACE reads; each CDR3 protein has one entry and no DNA is given. Listed are fewer than 400,000 distinct CDR3 sequences; roughly 5.8% falls within the top ten. Sequenced material: blood. The receptor source for this set is a human donor with ulcerative colitis or Crohn's disease, or a healthy co-twin of an affected twin (not recorded which).

The CDR3 loop reads CATTQGRNTEAFF. The J gene is TRBJ1-1, the V gene TRBV7-2; without DNA, the TCRdb call of TRBD1 cannot be checked. The CDR3 covers 13 residues. The germline gives CDR1 SGHTA, CDR2 FQGNSA. Variable domain in full (rest from reference TRBV7-2 and TRBJ1-1): GAGVSQSPSNKVTEKGKDVELRCDPISGHTALYWYRQSLGQGLEFLIYFQGNSAPDKSGLPSDRFSAERTGGSVSTLTIQRTQQEDSAVYLCATTQGRNTEAFFGQGTRLTVV.

The chain employs TRBV7-2 and TRBJ2-2; without DNA, the TCRdb call of TRBD2 cannot be checked. CDR3 length equals 17 residues. Germline assignment: CDR1 SGHTA and CDR2 FQGNSA. The CDR3 sequence: CASSGGSGRAGSGELFF. Based on the CDR3 plus reference TRBV7-2 and TRBJ2-2, the full variable domain is GAGVSQSPSNKVTEKGKDVELRCDPISGHTALYWYRQSLGQGLEFLIYFQGNSAPDKSGLPSDRFSAERTGGSVSTLTIQRTQQEDSAVYLCASSGGSGRAGSGELFFGEGSRLTVL.

The V gene is TRBV18, the J gene TRBJ2-1; TCRdb's D call of TRBD2 is untestable without DNA. The CDR3 is 15 amino acids. Germline V CDR1 and CDR2: KGHSH, LQKENI. CDR3 amino acids: CASSGDYRDGNEQFF. The variable domain in full, completed from reference TRBV18 and TRBJ2-1, reads NAGVMQNPRHLVRRRGQEARLRCSPMKGHSHVYWYRQLPEEGLKFMVYLQKENIIDESGMPKERFSAEFPKEGPSILRIQQVVRGDSAAYFCASSGDYRDGNEQFFGPGTRLTVL.

This chain links TRBV6-4 with TRBJ2-7. CDR3 length: 15 residues. CDR1 and CDR2 from the germline V gene are MRHNA and SNTAGT. CDR3 sequence: CASSVEGSGTYEQYF.

The V and J genes are TRBV12-3 or TRBV12-4 and TRBJ2-1. This CDR3 comprises 15 residues. This CDR3 is CASSLAPLYDNEQFF.

The V and J genes are TRBV30 and TRBJ2-5. This CDR3 spans 16 amino acids. Germline values: CDR1 GTSNPN, CDR2 SVGIG (reference sequence). The CDR3 region is CAWSVRLRGVKETQYF.

The rearrangement links TRBV20-1 to TRBJ2-7. This CDR3 has 15 amino acids. CDR1 DFQATT and CDR2 SNEGSKA come from the germline V gene (reference sequence). The CDR3: CSARVDVTPSYEQYF.

This rearrangement joins TRBV7-2 to TRBJ2-1. Per the germline V gene, CDR1 is SGHTA and CDR2 is FQGNSA. The CDR3 loop spans 11 amino acids. This chain's CDR3 is CASSGDNEQFF.

The V call is TRBV24-1, the J call TRBJ2-5. The CDR3 consists of 13 residues. CDR1 is KGHDR, CDR2 SFDVKD, per germline. The CDR3 is CATSDPNQETQYF.

The CDR3 sequence is CSARAYLLNTQYF. V gene TRBV20-1 combines with J gene TRBJ2-3. Germline-derived CDR1 and CDR2 are DFQATT and SNEGSKA (reference sequence). The CDR3 runs to 13 residues.

The J gene is TRBJ2-7, the V gene TRBV25-1; the D call of TRBD1 rests on TCRdb alone, since no DNA is present to check it. The germline CDR1 and CDR2 sequences are MGHDK and SYGVNS. This CDR3 has 15 residues. CDR3 residues: CASSPPTGNSYEQYF.

J is TRBJ2-3 and V is TRBV20-1. The CDR3 has 12 residues. CDR1 is DFQATT and CDR2 is SNEGSKA in the germline V gene (reference sequence). This chain's CDR3 is CSVKRSGDTQYF.

The chain couples TRBV19 to TRBJ1-6. The germline V gene has CDR1 LNHDA and CDR2 SQIVND (reference sequence). The CDR3 length is 12 residues. The CDR3 spells CASSISSTPLHF.

V usage is TRBV6-2 or TRBV6-3 and J usage is TRBJ2-2; TCRdb's assignment of TRBD1 cannot be checked, as there is no DNA. From germline, CDR1 is MNHEY and CDR2 SVGEGT. The CDR3 covers 17 residues. CDR3: CASSYGPDLRGTGELFF.

This chain connects TRBV7-3 to TRBJ2-1. The CDR3 is made up of 14 amino acids. CDR1 is SGHTA, CDR2 FQGTGA, per germline. CDR3 region: CASSLEGRHNEQFF.

The genes are TRBV2 and TRBJ1-4. In germline, CDR1 is SNHLY, CDR2 FYNNEI. CDR3 size: 14 residues. CDR3 in amino acids: CASRPTTTNEKLFF.

The V gene is TRBV18, the J gene TRBJ2-1. Germline V gene sequence: CDR1 KGHSH, CDR2 LQKENI. There are 14 residues in the CDR3. The CDR3 loop reads CASSPIVPADEQFF.

V is TRBV3-1 and J is TRBJ2-7; TCRdb indicates TRBD2, and absent DNA this call remains unverified. CDR1 is LGHDT, CDR2 YNNKEL, per germline (reference sequence). The CDR3 extends over 12 amino acids. CDR3 loop: CASSQAGRNQYF.

V usage is TRBV7-6 and J usage is TRBJ1-1. There are 13 residues in the CDR3. Germline V gene lookup returns CDR1 SGHVS and CDR2 FNYEAQ. This CDR3 is CASSLKRNTEAFF.

The chain combines TRBV30 with TRBJ2-7; TCRdb names TRBD2, which stays unverified in the absence of DNA. The CDR3 length is 12 residues. The germline V gene has CDR1 GTSNPN and CDR2 SVGIG (reference sequence). CDR3 region: CAWNAGGIEQYF. The complete variable domain, with remaining parts taken from reference TRBV30 and TRBJ2-7, reads SQTIHQWPATLVQPVGSPLSLECTVEGTSNPNLYWYRQAAGRGLQLLFYSVGIGQISSEVPQNLSASRPQDRQFILSSKKLLLSDSGFYLCAWNAGGIEQYFGPGTRLTVT.

This chain links TRBV5-6 with TRBJ2-1. Germline-derived CDR1 and CDR2 are SGHDT and YYEEEE. The CDR3 sequence is 12 residues long. CDR3 amino acids: CASSLVSNEQFF.

The chain is built from TRBV20-1 and TRBJ2-3; TCRdb returns TRBD2, unconfirmable since there is no DNA. Germline CDR1 DFQATT, CDR2 SNEGSKA (reference sequence). The CDR3 loop spans 19 amino acids. CDR3 in amino acids: CSARDVALYGGSSTDTQYF.

The chain links TRBV4-3 to TRBJ2-5; the D call of TRBD1 rests on TCRdb alone, since no DNA is present to check it. Germline V CDR1 and CDR2: LGHNA, YSLEER. This CDR3 comprises 18 residues. CDR3 residues: CASSQDSYTGGGRETQYF.

This rearrangement joins TRBV5-1 to TRBJ1-5. Germline V lookup: CDR1 SGHRS, CDR2 YFSETQ. The CDR3 is made up of 12 amino acids. CDR3: CASRGLDQPQHF.

CDR3 protein: CASVYGGASDEQFF. This chain links TRBV6-2 or TRBV6-3 with TRBJ2-1; lacking DNA, the TRBD2 call made by TCRdb goes unchecked. The CDR3 length is 14 residues. Germline values: CDR1 MNHEY, CDR2 SVGEGT.

The V gene is TRBV6-2 or TRBV6-3, the J gene TRBJ2-5; lacking DNA, the TRBD2 call made by TCRdb goes unchecked. The CDR3 extends over 15 amino acids. Germline CDR1 reads MNHEY; CDR2 reads SVGEGT. CDR3 region: CASSPTGGAPETQYF.

This chain uses TRBV29-1 with TRBJ2-3; without DNA, the TCRdb call of TRBD1 cannot be checked. The CDR3 is made up of 14 amino acids. Germline V gives CDR1 SQVTM, CDR2 ANQGSEA. The CDR3 loop is CSAEGDRVSDTQYF.

This sequence joins TRBV9 and TRBJ2-3; without DNA, the TCRdb call of TRBD1 cannot be checked. In germline, CDR1 is SGDLS, CDR2 YYNGEE. This CDR3 comprises 16 residues. CDR3 sequence: CASSATLQDTTDTQYF.